The source of this TCR beta chain is a study of blood T cells in healthy people across ages. Aged roughly 6 to 100, donors were systemically healthy Caucasians from Russia. Isolation per sample recovered at least 7 million PBMCs. Study-wide results and limits: Possibly confounding the expanded clonotype changes was the fact that donor CMV status was unknown. As naive T cell percentage varied, TCR beta diversity correlated strongly with it.

Primed by a sample-barcoded 5' primer and a J-beta primer mix, a second PCR proceeded for about 6 to 12 cycles. MiXCR, applied by TCRdb to the 5' RACE reads, yields one record per CDR3 protein. The sample shows roughly 730,000 distinct CDR3 sequences, more than 55% of them seen only once. In regard to this clonotype: Its antigen is not known.

The CDR3 has 15 amino acids. Germline CDR1 is SQVTM and CDR2 is ANQGSEA. This chain joins TRBV29-1 and TRBJ2-4; TRBD2 matches at 7 bases. The J call is uncertain, as TRBJ2-5 better fits the DNA end. The sample consisted of blood. This clonotype was sampled from a man aged 40-50 years in good health. The CDR3 DNA reads as TGCAGCGTTGGAGCCGGGACTATCGTGGGGGAGACCCAGTACTTC. Protein sequence: CSVGAGTIVGETQYF.